This TCR beta chain was identified in a study of T cell responses to AZD1222 COVID-19 vaccine (dated by TCRdb to 2020 to 2023). A note on the overall study: AZD1222 recipients with second doses at about 4 weeks or about 12 weeks were pooled, because spike-specific TCR depth and breadth did not differ between schedules. A total of over 230 trial participants underwent TCR sequencing, of whom roughly 210 received two doses of AZD1222 and around 26 received two doses of the MenACWY control vaccine. Enrollment into the trials was organized by age into subgroups of 18-55, 56-69 and 70-plus years, and those subgroups contained roughly 150, 30 and 60 TCR-sequenced participants, respectively.

The CDR3 regions of human TCRbeta chains were analyzed by immunosequencing. The authors' pipeline ran thus. Repertoire TCRs were matched against a reference library of SARS-CoV-2-specific TCRs generated with the MIRA antigen-specificity platform. Breadth was defined as the fraction of unique TCRs that were SARS-CoV-2-associated, and depth was defined as the fraction of total T cells that were SARS-CoV-2-associated. Using the MIRA data, each spike-specific TCR was assigned both to the spike region to which the TCR was reactive and to a CD4 or CD8 class. Log10-transformed breadth and depth values were compared by one-way ANOVA with Sidak's multiple comparisons tests. TCRdb mirrors the immuneACCESS table, restricted to in-frame sequences. Some clones are absent from its copies; in checked studies, under half trace to an unresolved V gene, and the reason for the others is unknown. The V and J calls and clone size come from that table; D and trimming were worked out from the DNA. For this sample the table gives 35,000 to 45,000 clones, of which around 80% were detected only once. The ten largest make up approximately 3.9% of the sample.

The sample's time point label is to be understood as: baseline before first vaccination. The vaccinee samples were drawn from two UK trials, COV001 and COV002, one of which was a single-blind randomized controlled phase 2/3 trial testing AZD1222 (ChAdOx1 nCoV-19) in healthy adults. For TCRbeta chain sequencing, PBMC samples from trial participants were taken at day 0 and at day 28 after the second dose. General conclusions and limits of the study: The 56-69-year group was small, and its depth increase did not reach significance, likely because of low power. Nearly half of unique spike-specific TCRs reportedly recognized epitopes outside regions mutated in the B.1.351 and B.1.1.7 variants. Conclusions about previously exposed vaccinees are limited because only a handful of AZD1222 recipients were SARS-CoV-2 seropositive at baseline. Vaccine-associated CD4 TCRs spanned the whole spike protein, with dominant responses in regions 160-218 and 743-854. Participants were mostly white British, with more females than males. The authors suggested clonal diversity may have been underestimated. Because no day 14 peak-response samples were available, repertoires were characterized only after the peak T cell response. After two AZD1222 doses, spike-specific TCR breadth and depth were significantly higher than at day 0 and than in MenACWY recipients.

A word on this clone: Its cognate antigen has yet to be identified. No quality values exist for individual bases; no much larger clone is one base distant.

The TCR originated in an adult in good health. The sample in question was peripheral blood, obtained on day 0 of AZD1222 vaccination.

The CDR3 protein is CASTPPGGFGNEQFF. The DNA sequence is as follows: TGTGCCAGCACCCCACCGGGAGGGTTCGGGAATGAGCAGTTCTTC. This chain joins TRBV28 to TRBJ2-1; the junction holds 8 bases that match TRBD2. V is trimmed back by 7 bases and J by 7 bases, and the junction contains 12 bases that no gene match accounts for. Based on the germline V gene, the CDR1 and CDR2 sequences are MDHEN and SYDVKM. The cysteine opens and the phenylalanine closes a CDR3 of 15 amino acids. Only the CDR3 part of the read is kept: 45 bases, read in frame from the first base.